This entry features one T cell receptor beta chain sequence. Time point denoted: cycle 4 day 1 (C4D1), after about 6 weeks of nivolumab. With no exception, relapse followed autologous stem cell transplantation in all patients, and brentuximab vedotin exposure varied. The protocol was immunoSEQ multiplex PCR, while the TCRdb copy is restricted to in-frame clones and leaves out a portion. Of tens of thousands of clones detected, around 90% appear once; the ten largest clones hold 8%. There are 14 residues in the CDR3. CDR1 and CDR2 (germline): KGHSH, LQKENI. Trimming took 5 bases from V and 0 from J, leaving 8 bases between them. The data belong to a study of PD-1 blockade in classical Hodgkin lymphoma.

This rearrangement joins TRBV18 to TRBJ1-3, with unresolved D. The sequence was obtained from a human donor with classical Hodgkin lymphoma. Here the sequenced sample was peripheral blood mononuclear cells (PBMCs), taken before the fourth cycle of nivolumab. The CDR3 nucleotides read TGTGCCAGCTCAGACGCGTACTCTGGAAACACCATATATTTT. Translating it yields CASSDAYSGNTIYF.